What follows is one TCR beta chain and its context. The antigen remains unidentified. The authors gated naive CD8+ T cells as CD45RO-CCR7+CD27+CD95-. These data come from a study of CXCR3-negative and CXCR3-positive naive CD8 T cells. The study, taken as a whole, reports: Diversity proved comparably high across both naive subsets and much lower in memory CD8+ cells. Naive cells, whether CXCR3-negative or CXCR3-positive, had similar TRBV-TRBJ usage, while memory cells differed. Researchers report that CXCR3-positive naive cells carry more hydrophobic TRB CDR3s than CXCR3-negative naive cells.

UMI labels and 5' RACE were used to prepare the TRB cDNA libraries. Reanalyzing the 5' RACE reads, TCRdb keeps one entry per CDR3 protein, without DNA. The table for this sample gives roughly 8,000 distinct CDR3 sequences. Germline lookup yields CDR1 SGHDT and CDR2 YYEEEE. The CDR3 consists of 15 residues. The sequence was collected from a human donor in good health. Some clones in this sample may be carry-over from other donors' samples. Input material: naive CXCR3- CD8+ T cells from blood. The subset here: CD45RO-CCR7+CD27+CD95- naive CD8+ T cells lacking CXCR3 (TNR3-). The chain uses TRBV5-6 and TRBJ2-6. CDR3 in amino acids: CASSRDPPGANVLTF.